Below are 4 T cell receptor beta chains sequenced from a single sample in a study of shared clonotypes between healthy human individuals. Some clones are missing from TCRdb's copy, which holds only in-frame ones; the method was immunoSEQ multiplex PCR. There are about 2.4 million clones in the sample; 93% occur only once, and 0.36% lies in the top ten. Sequencing was performed on naive CD4+ T cells from PBMCs. Subset indicated: CD45RA+ positively selected. The receptors derive from a man between 18 and 35 years old in good health. Some clones in this sample may be carry-over from other donors' samples.

The rearrangement joins TRBV12-5 to TRBJ2-1, with 7 bases matching TRBD2. The V and J ends lost 6 bases and 9 bases, in that order; junction bases with no gene match: 8. In germline, CDR1 is LGHNT, CDR2 FRNRAP. The CDR3 has 13 amino acids. CDR3 sequence (DNA): TGTGCTAGTGGAAAAGACGAGCGGGGTGAGCAGTTCTTC. Translating it yields CASGKDERGEQFF.

The rearrangement links TRBV7-3 to TRBJ2-2, with D perhaps given as TRBD1 or TRBD2 (5 bases each). V lost 2 bases and J 5 bases, leaving 15 bases between the germline ends. The CDR3 is made up of 16 amino acids. The germline CDR1 and CDR2 sequences are SGHTA and FQGTGA. The CDR3 sequence: CASSLPSGRGTGELFF. In DNA, the CDR3 is TGTGCCAGCAGCTTACCCTCAGGGCGAGGGACCGGGGAGCTGTTTTTT.

This chain joins TRBV28 and TRBJ1-1; TRBD1 might be the D (5 bases). The CDR3 spans 12 residues. Germline V gene sequence: CDR1 MDHEN, CDR2 SYDVKM. V lost 8 bases, J lost 5 bases, and 12 bases lay in between. The CDR3 loop reads CASFSGRTEAFF. The CDR3 region has the DNA TGTGCCAGCTTCTCAGGGAGGACTGAAGCTTTCTTT.

This clone was seen only once. The V gene is TRBV14, the J gene TRBJ2-1; D is unresolved. Germline V gives CDR1 SGHDN, CDR2 FVKESK. V lost 4 bases, J lost 3 bases, and 10 bases lay in between. This CDR3 comprises 14 residues. CDR3 sequence: CASSPQYGYNEQFF. The CDR3 bases are TGTGCCAGCAGCCCCCAGTATGGCTACAATGAGCAGTTCTTC.